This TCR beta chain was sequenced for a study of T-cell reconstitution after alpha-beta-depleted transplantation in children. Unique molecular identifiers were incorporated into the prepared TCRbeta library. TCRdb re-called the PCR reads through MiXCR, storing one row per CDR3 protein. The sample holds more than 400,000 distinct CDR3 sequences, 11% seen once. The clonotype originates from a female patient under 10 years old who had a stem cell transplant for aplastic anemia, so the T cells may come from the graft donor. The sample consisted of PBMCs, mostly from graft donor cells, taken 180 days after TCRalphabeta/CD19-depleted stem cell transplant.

CDR3 region: CASSLSREKGNTGTYEQYF. The CDR3 DNA is TGTGCCAGCAGTTTATCGCGGGAGAAAGGAAATACGGGAACCTACGAGCAGTACTTC. The chain has TRBV27 and TRBJ2-7; 7 bases agree with TRBD2. CDR1 MNHEY and CDR2 SMNVEV come from the germline V gene (reference sequence). Trimming at V came to 0 bases and at J to 2 bases, leaving 16 bases not matched to a gene. The CDR3 sequence is 19 residues long.